The source of this T cell receptor beta chain is a study of shared clonotypes between healthy human individuals. The overall study: Each donor's CD4 naive and CD4 memory cells filled three plates apiece, CD8 naive two, and CD8 memory one.

As for this clone: The antigen is undetermined.

The study, taken as a whole, reports: Researchers found naive subsets generally carried larger estimated richness than memory subsets. Shared clonotypes: 4.5% to 6.5% naive CD4, under 4% naive CD8, around 2.4% memory CD4, 0.4% to 0.45% memory CD8.

Trimming pared 6 bases from V and 1 base from J, leaving 16 bases between. The length of the CDR3 is 15 residues. Germline CDR1 and CDR2: SNHLY and FYNNEI. This table comes from immunoSEQ multiplex PCR, and its TCRdb copy is limited to in-frame clones, with some not included. The data hold around 320,000 clones, with about nine tenths observed a single time. Sequencing was done on a sample of memory CD8+ T cells sorted from blood. Documented subset: CD45RO+ cells pooled with CCR7-negative TemRA cells. The clonotype originates from a man between 18 and 35 years old in good health. V and J are TRBV2 and TRBJ2-7; possibly TRBD2 for D (6 bases). The CDR3 sequence: CASRETSLSSYEQYF. Written as DNA, the CDR3 is TGTGCCAGCAGAGAAACTAGCCTATCATCCTACGAGCAGTACTTC.